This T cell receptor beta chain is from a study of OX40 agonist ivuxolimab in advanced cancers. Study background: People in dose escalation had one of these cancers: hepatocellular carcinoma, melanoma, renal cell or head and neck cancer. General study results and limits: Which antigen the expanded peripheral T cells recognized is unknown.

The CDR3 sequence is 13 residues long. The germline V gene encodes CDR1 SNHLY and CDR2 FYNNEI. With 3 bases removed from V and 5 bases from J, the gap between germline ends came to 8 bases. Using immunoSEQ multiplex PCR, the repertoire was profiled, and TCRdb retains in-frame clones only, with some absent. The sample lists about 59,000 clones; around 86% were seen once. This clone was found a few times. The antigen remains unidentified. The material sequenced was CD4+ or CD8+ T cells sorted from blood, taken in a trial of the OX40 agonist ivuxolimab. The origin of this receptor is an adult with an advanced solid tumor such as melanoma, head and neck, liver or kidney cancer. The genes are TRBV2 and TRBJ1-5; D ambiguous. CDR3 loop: CASSDFGDQPQHF. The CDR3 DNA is TGTGCCAGCAGTGATTTTGGGGATCAGCCCCAGCATTTT.